Below, 27 T cell receptor beta chains from the same sample are listed, as sequenced in a study of blood T cells in healthy people across ages. Through a sample-barcoded 5' primer and a J-beta primer mix, a second PCR was run for about 6 to 11 cycles. Each CDR3 protein is one row after TCRdb ran MiXCR on the 5' RACE reads. In the table there are 2 million or so distinct CDR3 sequences, roughly 49% of which are singletons. The sequencing input was blood. The receptors were sampled from a woman in her thirties or forties in good health.

This clonotype was detected only once. V and J are TRBV12-3 or TRBV12-4 and TRBJ2-1; TRBD2 matches at 7 bases. The ends lost 6 bases at V and 0 bases at J; junction bases unmatched: 8. The CDR3 runs 16 residues. The DNA of the CDR3 is TGTGCCAGCAGCGAGATCCGGGGGGACTCCTACAATGAGCAGTTCTTC. This translates into CASSEIRGDSYNEQFF.

The chain joins TRBV28 to TRBJ2-3; 9 bases agree with TRBD1. Germline V lookup: CDR1 MDHEN, CDR2 SYDVKM. V lost 8 bases to trimming and J lost 3 bases; unmatched junction nucleotides: 3. The CDR3 sequence is 13 residues long. The CDR3 spells CASLDRGTDTQYF. Written as DNA, the CDR3 is TGTGCCAGCTTGGACAGGGGAACAGATACGCAGTATTTT. The full variable domain, completed using reference TRBV28 and TRBJ2-3, is DVKVTQSSRYLVKRTGEKVFLECVQDMDHENMFWYRQDPGLGLRLIYFSYDVKMKEKGDIPEGYSVSREKKERFSLILESASTNQTSMYLCASLDRGTDTQYFGPGTRLTVL.

This chain uses TRBV27 with TRBJ1-5; D uncertain. V was trimmed by 5 bases and J by 5 bases, leaving 16 bases between them. Germline lookup yields CDR1 MNHEY and CDR2 SMNVEV (reference sequence). The length of the CDR3 is 15 residues. CDR3 nucleotide sequence: TGTGCCAGCAGTACCCGGCAAGGGCCTTATCAGCCCCAGCATTTT. It codes for CASSTRQGPYQPQHF.

This clonotype is a singleton in its sample. CDR3: CAIKGRETDTQYF. DNA for the CDR3: TGTGCCATCAAGGGCAGGGAGACAGATACGCAGTATTTT. This sequence joins TRBV10-3 and TRBJ2-3; D assignment may be TRBD1 or TRBD2 (5 bases each). The ends were cut back, 7 bases at V and 3 bases at J, with 11 bases in the middle. Germline lookup yields CDR1 ENHRY and CDR2 SYGVKD. This CDR3 comprises 13 residues.

V usage is TRBV7-2 and J usage is TRBJ2-1; D assignment may be TRBD1 or TRBD2 (5 bases each). Looked up from germline, CDR1 is SGHTA and CDR2 is FQGNSA. Trimming took off 3 bases at V and 7 bases at J, with 19 bases between the two ends. This CDR3 is built from 16 residues. CDR3 region: CASSFSGPQAWNEQFF. For the CDR3, the DNA is TGTGCCAGCAGCTTCTCGGGACCCCAGGCTTGGAATGAGCAGTTCTTC. The full variable domain, in which reference TRBV7-2 and TRBJ2-1 provide the parts outside the CDR3, is GAGVSQSPSNKVTEKGKDVELRCDPISGHTALYWYRQSLGQGLEFLIYFQGNSAPDKSGLPSDRFSAERTGGSVSTLTIQRTQQEDSAVYLCASSFSGPQAWNEQFFGPGTRLTVL.

This clonotype was found a few times. The rearrangement uses TRBV6-2 or TRBV6-3 and TRBJ2-5, with D maybe TRBD2 (7 bases). Trimming shortened V by 5 bases and J by 4 bases, and 14 bases separated the two germline ends. This CDR3 has 14 amino acids. CDR1 MNHEY and CDR2 SVGEGT come from the germline V gene. CDR3 region: CASSPPGGVETQYF. As DNA, the CDR3 is TGTGCCAGCAGTCCGCCGGGGGGCGTAGAGACCCAGTACTTC.

The rearrangement links TRBV12-3 or TRBV12-4 to TRBJ2-5; 7 bases agree with TRBD1. Losses at the gene ends were 3 bases for V and 5 bases for J; bases not matched to a gene: 9. CDR3 length: 15 amino acids. The CDR3: CASSLNPGQAETQYF. The CDR3 bases are TGTGCCAGCAGTTTGAATCCAGGACAGGCGGAGACCCAGTACTTC.

This chain uses TRBV27 with TRBJ1-2, with TRBD1 identical over 8 bases. This CDR3 contains 14 residues. Germline CDR1 and CDR2: MNHEY and SMNVEV (reference sequence). The J segment lost 4 bases and the V segment lost 5 bases, leaving 6 bases of the junction unmatched. The CDR3 spells CASSGQGSFYGYTF. CDR3 nucleotide sequence: TGTGCCAGCAGTGGACAGGGTTCTTTCTATGGCTACACCTTC.

This clonotype occurred a few times. The chain couples TRBV6-1 to TRBJ2-3; either TRBD1 or TRBD2 may fit D (5 bases each). There are 18 residues in the CDR3. V dropped 7 bases and J dropped 10 bases, with 33 bases sitting between them. Germline CDR1 is MNHNS and CDR2 is SASEGT. The CDR3 region is CASIMGRLPSLYKSSQYF. The CDR3 coding sequence is TGTGCCAGCATCATGGGACGGTTACCGTCCCTTTACAAGTCGTCGCAGTATTTT.

The chain recombines TRBV6-4 with TRBJ2-7; 15 positions match TRBD2. Unmatched junction bases numbered 6, after V lost 3 bases and J lost 0 bases. The CDR3 is 18 residues long. CDR1 and CDR2 (germline): MRHNA, SNTAGT. The CDR3 reads CASSEAGTSGGSSYEQYF. Written as DNA, the CDR3 is TGTGCCAGCAGTGAAGCCGGGACTAGCGGGGGGAGCTCCTACGAGCAGTACTTC.

V is TRBV27 and J is TRBJ1-2; maybe TRBD1 (5 bases). The V gene lost 3 bases and the J gene lost 8 bases, with 13 bases spanning the gap. CDR1 is MNHEY, CDR2 SMNVEV, per germline (reference sequence). This CDR3 has 13 residues. The CDR3 sequence: CASSFSRVKGYTF. In DNA form, the CDR3 reads TGTGCCAGCAGTTTCAGCAGGGTTAAAGGCTACACCTTC.

In this sample, this clonotype turned up a few times. This sequence joins TRBV4-1 and TRBJ2-6, with 9 bases fitting TRBD1. V shed 1 base and J 2 bases; nucleotides not matched to a gene: 6. This CDR3 region has 18 residues. Per germline, CDR1 MGHRA and CDR2 YSYEKL. The chain's CDR3 is CASSQADRGGPGANVLTF. In DNA, the CDR3 is TGCGCCAGCAGCCAAGCGGACAGGGGAGGACCTGGGGCCAACGTCCTGACTTTC.

This clonotype was found a few times. This chain links TRBV29-1 with TRBJ2-1; TRBD2 matches at 9 bases. CDR3 length: 12 amino acids. The ends lost 6 bases at V and 8 bases at J; junction bases unmatched: 5. Per germline, CDR1 SQVTM and CDR2 ANQGSEA. The CDR3 bases are TGCAGCGTCGTTAGCGGGGGATATGAGCAGTTCTTC. Translating it yields CSVVSGGYEQFF.

This clonotype was picked up one time. The chain has TRBV4-1 and TRBJ1-2; no firm D call. Germline V gene lookup returns CDR1 MGHRA and CDR2 YSYEKL. This CDR3 is 11 amino acids long. Trimming took 0 bases from V and 10 from J, leaving 6 bases between them. DNA of the CDR3: TGCGCCAGCAGCCAAGATCGCCTCTACACCTTC. It is translated as CASSQDRLYTF.

This clonotype was seen a few times. The chain uses TRBV6-5 and TRBJ2-1; 11 nucleotides align to TRBD2. Germline assignment: CDR1 MNHEY and CDR2 SVGAGI. The V gene end was trimmed by 4 bases and the J gene end by 0 bases; junction bases not matched to a gene: 8. This CDR3 is built from 18 residues. Here the CDR3 reads CASSFGLAGSSSYNEQFF. As DNA, the CDR3 is TGTGCCAGCAGTTTCGGACTAGCGGGTTCGAGCTCCTACAATGAGCAGTTCTTC.

The rearrangement joins TRBV9 to TRBJ2-5; D tentatively reads TRBD1 or TRBD2 (5 bases each). The CDR3 spans 15 residues. CDR1 and CDR2 (germline): SGDLS, YYNGEE. With 1 base removed from V and 0 bases from J, the gap between germline ends came to 10 bases. CDR3 nucleotide sequence: TGTGCCAGCAGCGTACTGGGACCGTACCAAGAGACCCAGTACTTC. Its translation: CASSVLGPYQETQYF.

The chain recombines TRBV6-1 with TRBJ2-7; D is possibly TRBD1 (6 bases). CDR3 length: 15 residues. V was clipped by 5 bases and J by 3 bases, with 17 bases between them. Germline CDR1 and CDR2: MNHNS and SASEGT. The chain's CDR3 is CASSPQTGRSYEQYF. The CDR3 region has the DNA TGTGCCAGCAGTCCCCAGACAGGCCGCAGCTACGAGCAGTACTTC.

V is TRBV5-4 and J is TRBJ2-1; 9 bases map to TRBD1. There are 14 residues in the CDR3. Germline-derived CDR1 and CDR2 are SGHNT and YYREEE (reference sequence). With V trimmed by 4 bases and J by 8 bases, 7 bases remained unmatched. For the CDR3, the DNA is TGTGCCAGCAGCCGAGGGACAGGGAGGGATGAGCAGTTCTTC. Its translation is CASSRGTGRDEQFF.

V gene TRBV20-1 combines with J gene TRBJ2-5; D is unclear. V was cut by 0 bases and J by 4 bases, with 6 bases left in between. The CDR3 runs to 12 residues. From germline, CDR1 is DFQATT and CDR2 SNEGSKA (reference sequence). For the CDR3, the DNA is TGCAGTGCTAGAGATGGCCTAGAGACCCAGTACTTC. Encoded protein: CSARDGLETQYF.

The rearrangement joins TRBV27 to TRBJ1-2, with D unresolved. This CDR3 region has 13 residues. Trimming took 1 base from V and 8 from J, leaving 11 bases between them. CDR1 and CDR2 from the germline V gene are MNHEY and SMNVEV (reference sequence). CDR3 nucleotides: TGTGCCAGCAGTTTATACGGCGGTGAGGGCTACACCTTC. Its protein product is CASSLYGGEGYTF.

In this sample, this clonotype turned up a few times. The chain recombines TRBV20-1 with TRBJ2-6; 8 nucleotides match TRBD2. The CDR3 spans 18 residues. Germline lookup yields CDR1 DFQATT and CDR2 SNEGSKA (reference sequence). V trimming: 5 bases; J trimming: 2 bases; junction bases outside the gene matches: 14. CDR3 bases: TGCAGTGCTGCTCGAGCGGGGGCGCGGTTAGCTGGGGCCAACGTCCTGACTTTC. This translates into CSAARAGARLAGANVLTF.

This clonotype was observed at least ten times. Here the CDR3 reads CASSLAWKTQYF. CDR3 nucleotide sequence: TGTGCCAGCAGCTTAGCTTGGAAGACCCAGTACTTC. V gene TRBV7-2 combines with J gene TRBJ2-5; D is unresolved. Trimming left V 0 bases short and J 6 bases short, with 5 bases between. The V gene's germline CDR1 is SGHTA and CDR2 FQGNSA. There are 12 residues in the CDR3.

DNA for the CDR3: TGTGCCAGCAGGTCAACGGGGACGTCAGCCAATGAGCAGTTCTTC. It translates to CASRSTGTSANEQFF. This chain links TRBV28 with TRBJ2-1; perhaps D is TRBD1 or TRBD2 (5 bases each). CDR1 is MDHEN, CDR2 SYDVKM, per germline. The CDR3 sequence is 15 residues long. With 6 bases removed from V and 6 bases from J, the gap between germline ends came to 18 bases.

The V gene is TRBV5-6, the J gene TRBJ1-6; D is possibly TRBD1 (5 bases). The V end was cut by 2 bases, the J end by 0 bases, with 15 bases between. CDR1 is SGHDT and CDR2 is YYEEEE in the germline V gene. The length of the CDR3 is 18 residues. The CDR3 coding sequence is TGTGCCAGCAGCTTATGGGGGTCTGGGACCTCCTATAATTCACCCCTCCACTTT. It is translated as CASSLWGSGTSYNSPLHF.

This clonotype was seen a few times. This chain uses TRBV18 with TRBJ2-4; no reliable D call. The J call may be incorrect, as the DNA end agrees better with TRBJ2-7. CDR3 length: 14 amino acids. Germline CDR1 and CDR2: KGHSH and LQKENI. CDR3 in amino acids: CASSPDRQPYEQYF. CDR3 nucleotide sequence: TGTGCCAGCTCACCTGACCGCCAACCCTACGAGCAGTACTTC.

This clonotype was picked up a small number of times. The J gene is TRBJ2-6, the V gene TRBV20-1; 7 nucleotides agree with TRBD1. Germline V gene sequence: CDR1 DFQATT, CDR2 SNEGSKA (reference sequence). The CDR3 sequence is 13 residues long. Trimming at V came to 2 bases and at J to 13 bases, leaving 8 bases not matched to a gene. The CDR3 nucleotides read TGCAGTGCTAGACAGGGGGTGAATAGGGTCCTGACTTTC. Its translation is CSARQGVNRVLTF.

This clonotype was observed a few times. The CDR3 DNA sequence: TGTGCCAGCAGTTATGCGGGACAGGGGACAACTCAGTTCTTC. Encoded protein: CASSYAGQGTTQFF. The rearrangement uses TRBV6-2 or TRBV6-3 and TRBJ2-1; 10 bases line up with TRBD1. The germline V gene has CDR1 MNHEY and CDR2 SVGEGT. The CDR3 consists of 14 residues. V lost 3 bases and J lost 13; bases outside the gene matches: 9.